This T cell receptor beta chain derives from a study of T-cell memory formation after mild COVID-19. General study points: Clones contracting over day 15 to 85 were CD4/CD8 balanced, with later expanders leaning CD4+. The CD4+ clones that contracted clustered mainly within CM and EM, and the CD8+ clones concentrated in EMRA.

A 5'RACE reaction primed in the constant segment made cDNA libraries of TCR alpha and TCR beta, and these carried sample barcodes and UMIs. Each CDR3 protein is one row after TCRdb ran MiXCR on the 5' RACE reads. The table lists over 350,000 distinct CDR3 sequences, 20% to 25% of them singletons. About this clonotype itself: Its target is unknown.

CDR1 and CDR2 (germline): SQVTM, ANQGSEA. The CDR3 is 11 amino acids. Deletions cut 2 bases from V and 4 bases from J, with 3 bases between. The source material was PBMCs or a T cell subset sorted from them (not recorded which). This sequence joins TRBV29-1 and TRBJ1-3; no reliable D call. The TCR comes from an adult woman who had mild COVID-19 (a few samples of this study predate the infection). Cell type and time point are not known. CDR3 DNA sequence: TGCAGCGTTGAAACCGGAAACACCATATATTTT. It specifies CSVETGNTIYF.